These 3 T cell receptor beta chains came from one sample sequenced in a study of cytomegalovirus exposure and HLA in healthy donors. Vbeta (60) and Jbeta (13) primers were used in the PCR. Only in-frame clones appear in the TCRdb table, and some are missing; sequencing was by immunoSEQ multiplex PCR. The sample consists of some 160,000 clones, over 75% of them appearing once. Sequenced sample: PBMCs. The receptor source for this set is a woman between 45 and 60 years old in good health and CMV-seronegative.

As for this clone: The same CDR3 can be traced to other DNA sequences in this sample. The chain recombines TRBV5-1 with TRBJ1-4; 9 bases match TRBD1. Trimming cost V 0 bases and J 8 bases; bases outside gene matches: 5. The length of the CDR3 is 15 residues. Germline V gene data show CDR1 as SGHRS and CDR2 as YFSETQ. CDR3 sequence: CASSLGGQGEEKLFF. As DNA, the CDR3 is TGCGCCAGCAGCTTGGGGGGACAGGGAGAGGAAAAACTGTTTTTT. Variable domain in full (rest from reference TRBV5-1 and TRBJ1-4): KAGVTQTPRYLIKTRGQQVTLSCSPISGHRSVSWYQQTPGQGLQFLFEYFSETQRNKGNFPGRFSGRQFSNSRSEMNVSTLELGDSALYLCASSLGGQGEEKLFFGSGTQLSVL.

The genes are TRBV10-3 and TRBJ1-1; D unclear. The CDR3 covers 10 residues. V shed 8 bases and J shed 2 bases, with 3 bases lying between them. Germline V gives CDR1 ENHRY, CDR2 SYGVKD. The CDR3 here is CAILNTEAFF. The CDR3 DNA reads TGTGCCATCCTTAACACTGAAGCTTTCTTT.

The gene calls are TRBV2 and TRBJ2-5; the match to TRBD1 covers 8 bases. CDR3 size: 14 residues. V lost 6 bases, J lost 4 bases, and 7 bases stayed unmatched. The germline gives CDR1 SNHLY, CDR2 FYNNEI. The CDR3 DNA sequence: TGTGCCAGCAGCCTATTTACAGGGGGAGAGACCCAGTACTTC. Its translation: CASSLFTGGETQYF.